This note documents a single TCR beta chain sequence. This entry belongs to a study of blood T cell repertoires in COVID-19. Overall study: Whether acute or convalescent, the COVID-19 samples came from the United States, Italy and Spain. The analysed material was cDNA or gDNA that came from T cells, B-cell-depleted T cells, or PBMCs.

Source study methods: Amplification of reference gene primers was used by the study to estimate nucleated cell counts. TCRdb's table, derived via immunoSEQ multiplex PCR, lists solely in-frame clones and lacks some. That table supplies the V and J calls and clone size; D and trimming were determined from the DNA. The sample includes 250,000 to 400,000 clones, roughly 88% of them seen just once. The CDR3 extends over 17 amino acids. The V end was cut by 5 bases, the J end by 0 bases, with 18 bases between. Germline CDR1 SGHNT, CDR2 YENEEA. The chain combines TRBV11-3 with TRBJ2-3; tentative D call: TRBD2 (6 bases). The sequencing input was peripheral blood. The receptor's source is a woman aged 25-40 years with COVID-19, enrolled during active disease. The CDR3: CASSQPIAATSTDTQYF. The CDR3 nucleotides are TGTGCCAGCAGCCAACCCATAGCGGCGACTAGCACAGATACGCAGTATTTT.